This TCR beta chain originates from a study of cytomegalovirus exposure and HLA in healthy donors. In the study overall: A previous analysis identified 95 million to 130 million unique TCR beta sequences derived from 180 million or so T cells. There were approximately 85 million unique TCRs (from HLA-typed donors) in an early data release.

Study outcomes and limitations: Later analysis identified a missense DCLRE1C variant that was linked to TCR beta V- and J-gene trimming. In vitro experiments confirmed that three CMV-associated chains were specific for CMV antigens.

Vbeta (60) and Jbeta (13) primers were used in the PCR. The table came from immunoSEQ multiplex PCR; TCRdb's copy has only in-frame clones and leaves some out. The sample holds around 67,000 clones; about two thirds are singletons and the top ten take more than 2%. Trimming took 3 bases from V and 3 from J; bases not matched to a gene: 10. The germline gives CDR1 LGHNA, CDR2 YNFKEQ. The CDR3 length is 18 residues. Notes on this clone: Its target is not known.

The clonotype was recovered from a woman in her twenties or thirties in good health and CMV-seronegative. This chain connects TRBV4-2 to TRBJ2-2; 10 bases are shared with TRBD2. Specimen: PBMCs. This chain's CDR3 is CASSQSLAGVLDTGELFF. CDR3 DNA: TGTGCCAGCAGCCAGAGTCTAGCGGGGGTCCTCGACACCGGGGAGCTGTTTTTT.